This entry concerns a single TCR beta chain. Its cognate antigen is unknown. The record originates from a study of breast tumors, draining lymph nodes, adjacent tissues. Study observations and caveats: Compared with basal-like, luminal-like tumors shared significantly more repertoire with nontumor tissue. That most tumor T cells come from lymph nodes remained unproven. Tumors had less TCR diversity than lymph nodes, more than nontumor tissue. The data were judged consistent with most tumor T cells coming from lymph node and expanding in tumor.

TCRdb re-called the multiplex PCR reads with MiXCR, one entry per CDR3 protein. This table holds fewer than 300,000 distinct CDR3 sequences, about 30% found once. CDR1 is MNHEY and CDR2 is SVGEGT in the germline V gene. The CDR3 length is 14 residues. V lost 5 bases to trimming and J lost 11 bases, with 19 bases between them. Breast cancer patients provided tissue from their axillary draining lymph nodes. The gene calls are TRBV6-2 or TRBV6-3 and TRBJ1-5; no definite D call. Sequencing input: axillary lymph node tissue. The sequence derives from a female donor with breast cancer. Some clones in this sample may be carry-over from other donors' samples. The CDR3 coding sequence is TGTGCCAGCAGTCCCACTAGCACCAGCGAGACCCAGCATTTT. It yields the protein CASSPTSTSETQHF.